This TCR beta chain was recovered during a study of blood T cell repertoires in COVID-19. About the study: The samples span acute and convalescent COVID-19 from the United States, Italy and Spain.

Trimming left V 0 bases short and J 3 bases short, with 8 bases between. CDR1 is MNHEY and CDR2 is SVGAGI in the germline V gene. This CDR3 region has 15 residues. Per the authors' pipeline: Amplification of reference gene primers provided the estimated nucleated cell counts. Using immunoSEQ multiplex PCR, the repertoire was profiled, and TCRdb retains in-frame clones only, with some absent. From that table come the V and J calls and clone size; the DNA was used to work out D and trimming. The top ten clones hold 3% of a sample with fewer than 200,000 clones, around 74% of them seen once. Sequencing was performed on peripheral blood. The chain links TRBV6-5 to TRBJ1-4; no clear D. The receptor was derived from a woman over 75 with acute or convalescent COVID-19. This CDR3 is CASSYSQRSNEKLFF. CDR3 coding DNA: TGTGCCAGCAGTTACTCGCAACGGTCTAATGAAAAACTGTTTTTT.